This record looks at one T cell receptor beta chain sequence and its context. The antigen is undetermined. Semi-nested PCR with Nested Universal Primer A followed constant-region reverse priming of full-length variable regions. TCRdb reprocessed the 5' RACE reads with MiXCR, giving one entry per CDR3 protein. The sample shows approximately 12,000 distinct CDR3 sequences, 45% to 50% of them seen only once. Study findings and constraints: The larger cohort examined one V-J beta rearrangement, not whole repertoires. The TCR gene usage of tumor memory CD4+ T cells clustered together with blood and lymph node memory CD4+ cells and with lymph node naive CD4+ cells.

This CDR3 has 15 residues. The V gene lost 1 base and the J gene lost 0 bases, with 7 bases spanning the gap. The germline CDR1 and CDR2 sequences are LGHNA and YSLEER. Naive CD4+ T cells were purified with Tregs depleted by CD25. Sequencing used tumor-infiltrating naive CD4+ T cells sorted from the breast tumor. Subset reported: naive CD4+ T cells, CD4+CD45RA+CD25-. This clonotype was obtained from a female donor with breast cancer. The chain employs TRBV4-3 and TRBJ2-1, with unresolved D. CDR3: CASSQVRSSYNEQFF. The CDR3 DNA is TGCGCCAGCAGCCAAGTGCGGAGCTCCTACAATGAGCAGTTCTTC.